These T cell receptor beta chains were read from a single sample in a study of CD8 T cells in Susac syndrome. TCRdb itself ran the immunoSEQ multiplex PCR reads through MiXCR, one entry per CDR3 protein. The sample holds some 110,000 distinct CDR3 sequences, 90% to 95% seen once. The sequenced material came from CD8+ T cells from PBMCs. Source of these receptors: a human donor with Susac syndrome. CDR3s leave out the opening cysteine and the closing phenylalanine or tryptophan. Clone sizes are given selectively: once, few, many, or a class where the clone is expanded.

J	size	V	CDR3
TRBJ1-2	NA	TRBV27	ASSLGSPGYGYT
TRBJ2-1	NA	TRBV3-1	ASSQRLAGNNEQF
TRBJ1-2	NA	TRBV12-3/TRBV12-4	ASRASYGYT
TRBJ2-5	NA	TRBV6-5	ASSWTVQETQY
TRBJ1-1	NA	TRBV9	ASSATMNTEAF
TRBJ2-1	NA	TRBV4-3	ASSQDETGGGNEQF
TRBJ2-7	NA	TRBV7-2	ASSLSSGGIYEQY
TRBJ2-3	NA	TRBV15	ATSRVPGTDVPFSTDTQY
TRBJ2-3	NA	TRBV20-1	SARPSSGGSDTQY
TRBJ1-1	NA	TRBV20-1	SASVGTEAF
TRBJ1-1	NA	TRBV29-1	SVRKNTEAF
TRBJ2-1	once	TRBV29-1	SVVTSGGMF
TRBJ2-1	once	TRBV24-1	ATSDGRAVSQDEQF
TRBJ2-7	NA	TRBV10-2	ATQGSYEQY
TRBJ2-7	once	TRBV15	ATSITFQGSDEQY
TRBJ2-5	NA	TRBV3-1	ASSQDSSLAGETQY
TRBJ2-7	NA	TRBV5-5	ASSLTGNSYEQY
TRBJ1-1	NA	TRBV29-1	SVEAGDNTEAF
TRBJ1-1	NA	TRBV5-4	ASSHAGMNTEAF
TRBJ1-1	NA	TRBV4-1	ASSQPQGQMNTEAF
TRBJ1-2	few	TRBV25-1	ASSERADYGYT
TRBJ1-2	NA	TRBV20-1	SATLDSPSTT
TRBJ1-5	NA	TRBV15	ATSRDNSYQPQH
TRBJ1-6	NA	TRBV4-1	ASSQDRVALH
TRBJ2-1	NA	TRBV20-1	SASRDATYNEQF
TRBJ1-6	NA	TRBV9	ASGPTGGIPPLH
TRBJ2-6	NA	TRBV5-4	ASSSPGQGFSGANVLT
TRBJ2-2	NA	TRBV2	ASSEPGSVNTGELF
TRBJ2-7	NA	TRBV7-8	ASTRRDRGVDEQY